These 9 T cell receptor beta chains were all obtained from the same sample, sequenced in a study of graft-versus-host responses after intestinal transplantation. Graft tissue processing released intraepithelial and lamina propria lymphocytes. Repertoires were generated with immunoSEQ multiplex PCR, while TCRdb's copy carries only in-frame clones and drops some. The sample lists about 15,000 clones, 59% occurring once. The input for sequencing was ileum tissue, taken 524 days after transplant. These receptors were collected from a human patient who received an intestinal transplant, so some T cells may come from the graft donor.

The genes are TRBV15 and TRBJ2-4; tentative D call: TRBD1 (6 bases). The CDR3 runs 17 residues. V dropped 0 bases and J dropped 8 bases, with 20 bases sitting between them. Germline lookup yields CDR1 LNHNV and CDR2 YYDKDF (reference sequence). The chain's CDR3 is CATSRDAGAGLTDIQYF. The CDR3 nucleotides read TGTGCCACCAGCAGAGACGCAGGGGCCGGACTCACGGACATTCAGTACTTC.

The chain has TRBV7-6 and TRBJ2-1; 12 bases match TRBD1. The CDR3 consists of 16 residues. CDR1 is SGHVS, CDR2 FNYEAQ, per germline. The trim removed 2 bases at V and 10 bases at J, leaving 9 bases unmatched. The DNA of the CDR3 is TGTGCCAGCAGCTTAATGGCCGGGACAGGGGGCCGGGAGCAGTTCTTC. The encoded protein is CASSLMAGTGGREQFF.

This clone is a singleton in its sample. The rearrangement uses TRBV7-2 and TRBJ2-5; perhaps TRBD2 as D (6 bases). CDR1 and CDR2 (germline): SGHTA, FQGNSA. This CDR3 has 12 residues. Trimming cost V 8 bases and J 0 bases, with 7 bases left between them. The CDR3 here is CASRDYQETQYF. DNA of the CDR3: TGTGCCAGCCGGGACTACCAAGAGACCCAGTACTTC. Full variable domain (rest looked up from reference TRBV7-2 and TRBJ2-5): GAGVSQSPSNKVTEKGKDVELRCDPISGHTALYWYRQSLGQGLEFLIYFQGNSAPDKSGLPSDRFSAERTGGSVSTLTIQRTQQEDSAVYLCASRDYQETQYFGPGTRLLVL.

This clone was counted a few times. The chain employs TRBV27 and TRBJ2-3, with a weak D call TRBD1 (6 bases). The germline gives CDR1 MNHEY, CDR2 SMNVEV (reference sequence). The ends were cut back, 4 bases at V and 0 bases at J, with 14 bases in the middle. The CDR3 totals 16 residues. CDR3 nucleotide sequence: TGTGCCAGCAGTTCGCCTAGGACAGAGAGCACAGATACGCAGTATTTT. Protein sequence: CASSSPRTESTDTQYF.

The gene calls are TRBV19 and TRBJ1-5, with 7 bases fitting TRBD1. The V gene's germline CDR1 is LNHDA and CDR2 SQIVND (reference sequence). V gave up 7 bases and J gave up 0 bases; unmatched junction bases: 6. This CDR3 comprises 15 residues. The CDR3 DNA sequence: TGTGCCAGTACTGACAGGGCTATTAGCAATCAGCCCCAGCATTTT. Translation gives CASTDRAISNQPQHF.

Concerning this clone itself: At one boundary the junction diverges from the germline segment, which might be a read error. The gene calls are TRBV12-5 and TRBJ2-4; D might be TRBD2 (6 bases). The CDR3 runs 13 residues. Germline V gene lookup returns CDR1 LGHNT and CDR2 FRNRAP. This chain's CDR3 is CASGLDPGDIQYF. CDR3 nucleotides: TGTGCTAGTGGCTTGGACCCGGGGGACATTCAGTACTTC.

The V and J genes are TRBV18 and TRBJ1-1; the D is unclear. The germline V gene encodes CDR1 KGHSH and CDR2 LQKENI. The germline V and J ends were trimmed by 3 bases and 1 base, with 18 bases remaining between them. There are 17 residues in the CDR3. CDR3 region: CASSPTVSSGWNTEAFF. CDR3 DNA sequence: TGTGCCAGCTCACCTACAGTATCATCGGGGTGGAACACTGAAGCTTTCTTT.

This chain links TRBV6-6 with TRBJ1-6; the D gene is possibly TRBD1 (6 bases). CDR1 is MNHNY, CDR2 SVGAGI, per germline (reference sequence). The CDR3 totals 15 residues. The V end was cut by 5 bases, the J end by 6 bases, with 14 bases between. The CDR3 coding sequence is TGTGCCAGCAGTCCTACAGGGTGGAGTAATTCACCCCTCCACTTT. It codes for CASSPTGWSNSPLHF.

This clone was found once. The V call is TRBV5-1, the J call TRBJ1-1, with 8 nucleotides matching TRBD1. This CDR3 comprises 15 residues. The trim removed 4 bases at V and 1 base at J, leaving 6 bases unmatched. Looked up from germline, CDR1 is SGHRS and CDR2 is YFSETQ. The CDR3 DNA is TGCGCCAGCAGCGGAAACAGGGGGACGAACACTGAAGCTTTCTTT. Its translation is CASSGNRGTNTEAFF. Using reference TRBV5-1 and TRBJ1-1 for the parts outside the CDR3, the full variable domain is KAGVTQTPRYLIKTRGQQVTLSCSPISGHRSVSWYQQTPGQGLQFLFEYFSETQRNKGNFPGRFSGRQFSNSRSEMNVSTLELGDSALYLCASSGNRGTNTEAFFGQGTRLTVV.